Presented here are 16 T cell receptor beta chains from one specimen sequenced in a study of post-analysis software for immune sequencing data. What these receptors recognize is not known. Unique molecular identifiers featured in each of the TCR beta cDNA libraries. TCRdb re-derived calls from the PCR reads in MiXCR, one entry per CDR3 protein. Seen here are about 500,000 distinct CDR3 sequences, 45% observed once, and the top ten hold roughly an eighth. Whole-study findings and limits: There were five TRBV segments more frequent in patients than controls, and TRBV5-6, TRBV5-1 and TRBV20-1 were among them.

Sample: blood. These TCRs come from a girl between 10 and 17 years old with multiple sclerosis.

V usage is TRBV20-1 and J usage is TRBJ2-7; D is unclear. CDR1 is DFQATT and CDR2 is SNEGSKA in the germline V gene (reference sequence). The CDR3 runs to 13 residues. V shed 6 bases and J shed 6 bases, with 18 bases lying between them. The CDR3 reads CSAPQDGPSEQYF. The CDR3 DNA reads TGCAGTGCCCCTCAGGACGGACCCAGCGAGCAGTACTTC.

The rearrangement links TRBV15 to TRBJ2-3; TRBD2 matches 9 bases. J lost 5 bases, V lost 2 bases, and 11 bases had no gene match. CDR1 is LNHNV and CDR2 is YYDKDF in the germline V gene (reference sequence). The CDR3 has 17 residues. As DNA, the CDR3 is TGTGCCACCAGCAGAAAAATTAGCGGGAGAACGGGAGATACGCAGTATTTT. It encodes CATSRKISGRTGDTQYF.

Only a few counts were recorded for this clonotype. The CDR3 DNA reads as TGCAGCGTACCGGACAGGGGGAACTATGGCTACACCTTC. Translated: CSVPDRGNYGYTF. The chain has TRBV29-1 and TRBJ1-2; 10 nucleotides agree with TRBD1. In germline, CDR1 is SQVTM, CDR2 ANQGSEA. The CDR3 loop spans 13 amino acids. V shed 6 bases, J shed 2 bases, and the junction held 3 bases outside the gene matches.

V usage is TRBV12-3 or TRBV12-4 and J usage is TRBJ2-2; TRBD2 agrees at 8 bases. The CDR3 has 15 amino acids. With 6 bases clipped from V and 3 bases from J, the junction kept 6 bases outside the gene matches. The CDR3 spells CASRAGGGDTGELFF. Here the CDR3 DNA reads TGTGCCAGCAGGGCGGGGGGAGGGGACACCGGGGAGCTGTTTTTT.

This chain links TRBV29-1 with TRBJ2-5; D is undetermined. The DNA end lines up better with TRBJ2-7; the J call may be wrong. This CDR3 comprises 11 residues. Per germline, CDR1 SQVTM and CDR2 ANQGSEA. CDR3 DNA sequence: TGCAGCGTTGAAGCTGGCTACGAGCAGTACTTC. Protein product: CSVEAGYEQYF.

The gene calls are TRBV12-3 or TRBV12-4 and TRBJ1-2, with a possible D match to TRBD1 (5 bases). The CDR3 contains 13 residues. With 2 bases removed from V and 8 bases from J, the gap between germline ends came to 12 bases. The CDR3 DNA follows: TGTGCCAGCAGTTTAAGGGGATTGGGAGGCTACACCTTC. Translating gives CASSLRGLGGYTF.

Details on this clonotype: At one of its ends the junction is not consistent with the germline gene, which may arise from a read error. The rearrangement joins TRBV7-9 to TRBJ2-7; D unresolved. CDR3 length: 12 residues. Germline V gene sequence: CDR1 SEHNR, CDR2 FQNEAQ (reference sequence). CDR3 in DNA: TGTGCTAGCAGCTTAGCCCCCTTAGAGCAGTACTTC. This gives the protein CASSLAPLEQYF.

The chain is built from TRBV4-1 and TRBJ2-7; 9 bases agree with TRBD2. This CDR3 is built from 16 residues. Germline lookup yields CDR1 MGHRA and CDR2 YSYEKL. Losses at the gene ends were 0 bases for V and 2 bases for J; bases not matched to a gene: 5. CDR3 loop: CASSQDQLAGTYEQYF. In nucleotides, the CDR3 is TGCGCCAGCAGCCAAGATCAACTAGCGGGTACCTACGAGCAGTACTTC.

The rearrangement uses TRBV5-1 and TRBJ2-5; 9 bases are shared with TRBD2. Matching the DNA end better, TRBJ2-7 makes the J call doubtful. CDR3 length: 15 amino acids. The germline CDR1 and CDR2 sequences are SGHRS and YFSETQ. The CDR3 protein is CASSLGPSGNYEQYF. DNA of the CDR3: TGCGCCAGCAGCTTGGGGCCTAGCGGGAACTACGAGCAGTACTTC.

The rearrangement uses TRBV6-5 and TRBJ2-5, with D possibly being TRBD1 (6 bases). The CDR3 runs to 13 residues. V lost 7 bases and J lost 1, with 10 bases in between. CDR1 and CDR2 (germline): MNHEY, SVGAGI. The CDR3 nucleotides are TGTGCCAGCACCGACAGGTCCCAAGAGACCCAGTACTTC. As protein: CASTDRSQETQYF.

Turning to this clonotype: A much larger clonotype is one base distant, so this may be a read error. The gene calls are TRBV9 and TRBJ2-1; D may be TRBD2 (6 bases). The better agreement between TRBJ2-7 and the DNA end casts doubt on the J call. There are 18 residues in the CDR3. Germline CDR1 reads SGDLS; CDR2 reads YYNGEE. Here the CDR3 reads CASSVEGSGKSSYNEQYF. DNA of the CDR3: TGTGCCAGCAGCGTAGAGGGTAGCGGCAAAAGCTCCTACAATGAGCAGTACTTC.

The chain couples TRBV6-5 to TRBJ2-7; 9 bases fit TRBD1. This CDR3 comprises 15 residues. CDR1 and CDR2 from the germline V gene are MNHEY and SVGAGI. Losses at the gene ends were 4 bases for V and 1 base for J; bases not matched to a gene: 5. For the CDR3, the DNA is TGTGCCAGCAGTTCGTTGACAGGGGGGTCCTACGAGCAGTACTTC. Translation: CASSSLTGGSYEQYF.

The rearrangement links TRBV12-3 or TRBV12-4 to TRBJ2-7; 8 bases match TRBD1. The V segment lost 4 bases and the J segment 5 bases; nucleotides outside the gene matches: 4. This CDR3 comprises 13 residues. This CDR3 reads CASSSSDRDEQYF. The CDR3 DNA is TGTGCCAGCAGTTCATCGGACAGGGACGAGCAGTACTTC.

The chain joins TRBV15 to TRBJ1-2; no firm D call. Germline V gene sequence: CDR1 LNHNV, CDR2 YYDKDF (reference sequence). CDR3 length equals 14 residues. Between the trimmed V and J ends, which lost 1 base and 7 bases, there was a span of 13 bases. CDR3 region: CATSRVEGGGGYTF. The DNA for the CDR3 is TGTGCCACCAGCAGAGTAGAGGGCGGCGGTGGCTACACCTTC.

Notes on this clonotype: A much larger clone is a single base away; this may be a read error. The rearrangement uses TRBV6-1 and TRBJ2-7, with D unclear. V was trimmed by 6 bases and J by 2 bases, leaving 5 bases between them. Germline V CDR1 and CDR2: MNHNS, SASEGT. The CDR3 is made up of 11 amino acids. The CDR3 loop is CASRDTYEQYF. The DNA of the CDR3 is TGTGCCAGCAGAGACACCTACGAGCAGTACTTC.

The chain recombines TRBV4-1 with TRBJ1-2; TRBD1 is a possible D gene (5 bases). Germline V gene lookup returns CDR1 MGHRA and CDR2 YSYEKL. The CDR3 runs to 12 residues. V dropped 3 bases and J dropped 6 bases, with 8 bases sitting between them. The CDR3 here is CASSQEGHGYTF. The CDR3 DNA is TGCGCCAGCAGCCAGGAGGGACATGGCTACACCTTC.